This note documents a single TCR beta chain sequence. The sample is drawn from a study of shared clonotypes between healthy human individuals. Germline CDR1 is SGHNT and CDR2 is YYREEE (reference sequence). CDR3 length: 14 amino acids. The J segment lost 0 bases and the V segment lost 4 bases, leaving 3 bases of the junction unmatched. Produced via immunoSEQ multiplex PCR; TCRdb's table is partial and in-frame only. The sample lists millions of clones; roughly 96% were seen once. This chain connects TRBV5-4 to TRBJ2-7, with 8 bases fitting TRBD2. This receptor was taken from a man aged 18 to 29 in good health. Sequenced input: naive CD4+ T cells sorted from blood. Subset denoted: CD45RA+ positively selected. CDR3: CASSTAGDSYEQYF. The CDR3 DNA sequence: TGTGCCAGCAGCACAGCGGGGGACTCCTACGAGCAGTACTTC.